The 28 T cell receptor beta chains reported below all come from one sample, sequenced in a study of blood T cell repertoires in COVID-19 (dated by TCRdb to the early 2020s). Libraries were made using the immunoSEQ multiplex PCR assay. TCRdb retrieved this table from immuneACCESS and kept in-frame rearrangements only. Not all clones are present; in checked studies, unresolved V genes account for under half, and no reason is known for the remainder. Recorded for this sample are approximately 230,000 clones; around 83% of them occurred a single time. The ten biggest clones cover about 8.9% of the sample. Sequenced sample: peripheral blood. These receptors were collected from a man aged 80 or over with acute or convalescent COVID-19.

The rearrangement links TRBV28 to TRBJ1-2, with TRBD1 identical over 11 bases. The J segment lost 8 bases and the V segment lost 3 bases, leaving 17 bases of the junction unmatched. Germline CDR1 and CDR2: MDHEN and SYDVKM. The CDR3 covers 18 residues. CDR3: CASSFLTFRDRGKGGYTF. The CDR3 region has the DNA TGTGCCAGCAGTTTCTTAACGTTCCGGGACAGGGGGAAAGGGGGCTACACCTTC.

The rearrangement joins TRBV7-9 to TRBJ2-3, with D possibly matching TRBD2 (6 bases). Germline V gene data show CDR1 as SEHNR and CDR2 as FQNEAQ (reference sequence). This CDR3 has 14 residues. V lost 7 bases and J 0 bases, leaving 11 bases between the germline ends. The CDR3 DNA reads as TGTGCCAGCACCTACAGCGGGAGCACAGATACGCAGTATTTT. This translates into CASTYSGSTDTQYF.

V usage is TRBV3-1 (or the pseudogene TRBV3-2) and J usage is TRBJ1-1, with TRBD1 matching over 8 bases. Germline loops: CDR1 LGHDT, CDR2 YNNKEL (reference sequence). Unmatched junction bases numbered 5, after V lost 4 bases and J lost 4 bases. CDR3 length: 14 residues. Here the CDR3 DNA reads TGTGCCAGCAGCCGACGACAGGGGAGCACTGAAGCTTTCTTT. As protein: CASSRRQGSTEAFF.

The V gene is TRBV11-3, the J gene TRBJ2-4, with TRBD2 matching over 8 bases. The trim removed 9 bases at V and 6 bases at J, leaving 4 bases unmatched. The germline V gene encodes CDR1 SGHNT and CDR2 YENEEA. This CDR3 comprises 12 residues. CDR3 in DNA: TGTGCCAGTTCTCGGGGGGGAAACATTCAGTACTTC. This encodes CASSRGGNIQYF.

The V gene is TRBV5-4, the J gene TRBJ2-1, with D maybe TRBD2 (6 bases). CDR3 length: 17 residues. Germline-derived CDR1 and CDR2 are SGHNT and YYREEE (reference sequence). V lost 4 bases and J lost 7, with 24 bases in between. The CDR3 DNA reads TGTGCCAGCAGCCGACCGGCGTGGCGGGGAGACCTGAATGAGCAGTTCTTC. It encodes CASSRPAWRGDLNEQFF.

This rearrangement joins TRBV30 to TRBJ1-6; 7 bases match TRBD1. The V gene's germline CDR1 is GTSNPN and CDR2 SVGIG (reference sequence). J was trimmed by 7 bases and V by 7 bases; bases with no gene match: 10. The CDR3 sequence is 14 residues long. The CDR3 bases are TGTGCCTTCGCTCGGGACAGCGGCAATTCACCCCTCCACTTT. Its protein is CAFARDSGNSPLHF.

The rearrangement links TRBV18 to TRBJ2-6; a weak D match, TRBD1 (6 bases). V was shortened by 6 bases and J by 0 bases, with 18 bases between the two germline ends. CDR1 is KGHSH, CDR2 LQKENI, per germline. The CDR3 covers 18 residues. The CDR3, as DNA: TGTGCCAGCTCCCTAACCGACAGGAGGAGCTCTGGGGCCAACGTCCTGACTTTC. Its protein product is CASSLTDRRSSGANVLTF.

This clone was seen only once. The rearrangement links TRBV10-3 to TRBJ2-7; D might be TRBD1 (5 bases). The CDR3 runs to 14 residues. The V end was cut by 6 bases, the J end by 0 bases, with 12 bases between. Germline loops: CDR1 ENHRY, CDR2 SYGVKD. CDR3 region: CAIRAQDPSYEQYF. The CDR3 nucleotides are TGTGCCATCAGAGCACAGGACCCCTCCTACGAGCAGTACTTC.

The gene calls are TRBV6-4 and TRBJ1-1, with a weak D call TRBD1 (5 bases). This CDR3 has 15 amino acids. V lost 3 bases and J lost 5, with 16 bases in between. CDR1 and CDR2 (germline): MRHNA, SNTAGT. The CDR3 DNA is TGTGCCAGCAGTGATTCAGGGAAAGAAAAAACTGAAGCTTTCTTT. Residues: CASSDSGKEKTEAFF.

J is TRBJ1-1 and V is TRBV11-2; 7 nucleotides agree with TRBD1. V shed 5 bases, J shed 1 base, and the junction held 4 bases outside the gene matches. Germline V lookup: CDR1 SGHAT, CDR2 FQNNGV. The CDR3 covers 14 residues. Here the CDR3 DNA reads TGTGCCAGCAGCGTCAACAGGGGGAACACTGAAGCTTTCTTT. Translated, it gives CASSVNRGNTEAFF.

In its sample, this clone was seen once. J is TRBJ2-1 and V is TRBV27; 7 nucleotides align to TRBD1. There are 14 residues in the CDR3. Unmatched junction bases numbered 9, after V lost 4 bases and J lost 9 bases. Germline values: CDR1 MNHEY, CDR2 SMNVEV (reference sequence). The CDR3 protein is CASSYSRQGTEQFF. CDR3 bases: TGTGCCAGCAGTTATTCAAGACAGGGTACTGAGCAGTTCTTC.

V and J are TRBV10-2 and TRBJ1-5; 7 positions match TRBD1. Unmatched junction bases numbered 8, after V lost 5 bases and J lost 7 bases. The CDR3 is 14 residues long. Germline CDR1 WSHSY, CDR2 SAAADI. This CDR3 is CASSRQGDRQPQHF. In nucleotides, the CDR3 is TGCGCCAGCAGTCGTCAGGGGGACCGCCAGCCCCAGCATTTT.

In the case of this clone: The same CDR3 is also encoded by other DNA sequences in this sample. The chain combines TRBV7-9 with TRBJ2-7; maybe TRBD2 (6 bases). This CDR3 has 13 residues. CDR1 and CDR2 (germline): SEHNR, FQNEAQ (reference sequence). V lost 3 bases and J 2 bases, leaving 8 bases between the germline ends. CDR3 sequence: CASSLGGTYEQYF. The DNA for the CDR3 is TGTGCCAGCAGCTTGGGGGGTACCTACGAGCAGTACTTC.

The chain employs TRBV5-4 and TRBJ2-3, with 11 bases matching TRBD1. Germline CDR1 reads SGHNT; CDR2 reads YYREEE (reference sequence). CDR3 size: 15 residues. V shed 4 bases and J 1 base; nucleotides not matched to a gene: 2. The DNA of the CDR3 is TGTGCCAGCAGCGAGGGACAGGGGGGCACAGATACGCAGTATTTT. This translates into CASSEGQGGTDTQYF. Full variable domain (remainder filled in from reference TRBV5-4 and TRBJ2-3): ETGVTQSPTHLIKTRGQQVTLRCSSQSGHNTVSWYQQALGQGPQFIFQYYREEENGRGNFPPRFSGLQFPNYSSELNVNALELDDSALYLCASSEGQGGTDTQYFGPGTRLTVL.

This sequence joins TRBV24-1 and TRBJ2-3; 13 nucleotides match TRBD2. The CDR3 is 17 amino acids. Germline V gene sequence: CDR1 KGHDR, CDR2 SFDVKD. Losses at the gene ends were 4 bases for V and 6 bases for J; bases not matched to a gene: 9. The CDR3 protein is CATSDQTGTSGMDTQYF. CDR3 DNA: TGTGCCACCAGTGACCAGACCGGGACTAGCGGGATGGATACGCAGTATTTT.

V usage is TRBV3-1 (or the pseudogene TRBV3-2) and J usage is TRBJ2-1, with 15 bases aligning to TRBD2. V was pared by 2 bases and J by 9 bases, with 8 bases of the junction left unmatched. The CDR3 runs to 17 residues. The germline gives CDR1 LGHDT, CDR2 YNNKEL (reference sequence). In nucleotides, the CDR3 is TGTGCCAGCAGCCAACCCCCTGGACTAGCGGGAGGGCCTGAGCAGTTCTTC. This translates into CASSQPPGLAGGPEQFF.

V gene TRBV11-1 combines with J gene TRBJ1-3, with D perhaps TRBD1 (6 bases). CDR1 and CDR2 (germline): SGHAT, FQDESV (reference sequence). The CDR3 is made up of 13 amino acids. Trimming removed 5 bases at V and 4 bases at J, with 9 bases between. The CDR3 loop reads CASSQGIGNTIYF. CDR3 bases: TGTGCCAGCAGCCAGGGGATCGGAAACACCATATATTTT.

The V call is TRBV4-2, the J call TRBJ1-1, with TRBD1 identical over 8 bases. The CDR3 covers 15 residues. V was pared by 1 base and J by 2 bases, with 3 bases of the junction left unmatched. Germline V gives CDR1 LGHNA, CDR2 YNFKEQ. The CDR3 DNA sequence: TGTGCCAGCAGCCAAGGCGACAGGGGCAACACTGAAGCTTTCTTT. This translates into CASSQGDRGNTEAFF.

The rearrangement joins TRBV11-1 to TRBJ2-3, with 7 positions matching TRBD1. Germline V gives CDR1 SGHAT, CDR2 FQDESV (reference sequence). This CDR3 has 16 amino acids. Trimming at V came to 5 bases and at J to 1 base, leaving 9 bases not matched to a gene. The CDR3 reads CASSPRTGFRTDTQYF. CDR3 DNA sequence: TGTGCCAGCAGCCCAAGGACAGGCTTTCGCACAGATACGCAGTATTTT.

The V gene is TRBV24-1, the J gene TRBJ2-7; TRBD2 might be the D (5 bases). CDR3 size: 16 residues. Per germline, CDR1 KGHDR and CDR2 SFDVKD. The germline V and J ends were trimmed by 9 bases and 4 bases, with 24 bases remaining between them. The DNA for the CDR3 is TGTGCCACCTCCGCGGGCACCGTACTCAGAGGGTACGAGCAGTACTTC. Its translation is CATSAGTVLRGYEQYF.

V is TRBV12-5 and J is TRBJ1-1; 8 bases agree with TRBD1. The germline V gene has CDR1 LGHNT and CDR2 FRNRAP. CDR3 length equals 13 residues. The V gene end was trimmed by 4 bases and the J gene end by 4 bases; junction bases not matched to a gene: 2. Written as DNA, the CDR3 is TGTGCTAGTGGTTCAGGGGGCAGCACTGAAGCTTTCTTT. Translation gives CASGSGGSTEAFF. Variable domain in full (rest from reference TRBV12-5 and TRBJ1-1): DARVTQTPRHKVTEMGQEVTMRCQPILGHNTVFWYRQTMMQGLELLAYFRNRAPLDDSGMPKDRFSAEMPDATLATLKIQPSEPRDSAVYFCASGSGGSTEAFFGQGTRLTVV.

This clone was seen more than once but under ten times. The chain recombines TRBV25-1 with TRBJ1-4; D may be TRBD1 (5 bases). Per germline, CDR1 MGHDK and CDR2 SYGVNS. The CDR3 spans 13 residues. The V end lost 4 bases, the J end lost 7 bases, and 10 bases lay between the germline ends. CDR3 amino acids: CASSALGGEKLFF. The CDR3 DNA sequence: TGTGCCAGCAGTGCCCTGGGGGGTGAAAAACTGTTTTTT.

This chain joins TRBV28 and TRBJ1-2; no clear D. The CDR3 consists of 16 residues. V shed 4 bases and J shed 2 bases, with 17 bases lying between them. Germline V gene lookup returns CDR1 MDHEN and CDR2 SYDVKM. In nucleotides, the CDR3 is TGTGCCAGCAGTTCCTACCAAGGAGGGAAAAACTATGGCTACACCTTC. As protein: CASSSYQGGKNYGYTF.

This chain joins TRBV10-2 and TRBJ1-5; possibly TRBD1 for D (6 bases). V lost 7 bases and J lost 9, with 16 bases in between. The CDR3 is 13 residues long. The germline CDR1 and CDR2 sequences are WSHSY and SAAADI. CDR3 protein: CASTERGGWPQHF. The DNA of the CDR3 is TGCGCCAGCACCGAGAGGGGGGGCTGGCCCCAGCATTTT.

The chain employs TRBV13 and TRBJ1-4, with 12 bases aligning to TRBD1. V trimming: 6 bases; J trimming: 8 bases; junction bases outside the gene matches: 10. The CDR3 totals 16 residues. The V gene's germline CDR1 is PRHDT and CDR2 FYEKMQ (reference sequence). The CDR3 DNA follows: TGTGCCAGCAGGGCTTTCGGCGGGACAGGGGGCGAAAAACTGTTTTTT. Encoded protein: CASRAFGGTGGEKLFF.

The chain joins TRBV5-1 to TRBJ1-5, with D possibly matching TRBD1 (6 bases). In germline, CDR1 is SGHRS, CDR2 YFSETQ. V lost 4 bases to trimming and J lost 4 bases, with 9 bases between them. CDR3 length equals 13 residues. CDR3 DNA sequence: TGCGCCAGCAGCAAGGACAGAAATCAGCCCCAGCATTTT. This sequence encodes CASSKDRNQPQHF. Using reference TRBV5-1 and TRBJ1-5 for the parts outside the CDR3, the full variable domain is KAGVTQTPRYLIKTRGQQVTLSCSPISGHRSVSWYQQTPGQGLQFLFEYFSETQRNKGNFPGRFSGRQFSNSRSEMNVSTLELGDSALYLCASSKDRNQPQHFGDGTRLSIL.

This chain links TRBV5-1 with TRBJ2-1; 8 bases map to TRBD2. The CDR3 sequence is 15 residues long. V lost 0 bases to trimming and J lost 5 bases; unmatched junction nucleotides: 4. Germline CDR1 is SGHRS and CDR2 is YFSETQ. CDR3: CASSLELAAHNEQFF. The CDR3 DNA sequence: TGCGCCAGCAGCTTGGAACTAGCGGCACACAATGAGCAGTTCTTC.

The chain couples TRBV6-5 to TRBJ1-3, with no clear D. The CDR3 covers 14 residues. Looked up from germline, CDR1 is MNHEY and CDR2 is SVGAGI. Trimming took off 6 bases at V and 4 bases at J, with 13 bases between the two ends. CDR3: CASSLGGKGNTIYF. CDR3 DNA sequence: TGTGCCAGCAGCCTCGGCGGGAAGGGAAACACCATATATTTT.